This is a list of T cell receptor beta chains from one sample in a study of T cells in Graves' hyperthyroidism and ophthalmopathy. TCRdb re-derived calls from the multiplex PCR reads in MiXCR, one entry per CDR3 protein. The repertoire includes 330,000 or so distinct CDR3 sequences, around 18% of them detected once, and 15% sits in the top ten. Material for sequencing was blood. The receptors come from a woman in her thirties or forties with Graves' ophthalmopathy. The CDR3 runs from the conserved cysteine through the conserved F or W.

V gene	J gene	CDR3 protein
TRBV28	TRBJ1-2	CASRPGTANYGYTF
TRBV20-1	TRBJ2-7	CSAIGVVREQYF
TRBV29-1	TRBJ1-1	CSVAGTGRGTEAFF
TRBV6-2/TRBV6-3	TRBJ2-2	CASSYSRGTTNTGELFF
TRBV6-4	TRBJ1-2	CASSEGGTRDGYTF
TRBV27	TRBJ2-1	CASSLDRGPYNEQFF
TRBV6-1	TRBJ2-7	CASSQNLPGQGGYEQYF
TRBV11-1	TRBJ2-7	CASRKIDSYEQYF
TRBV20-1	TRBJ1-2	CSARDLRGEYYGYTF
TRBV12-3/TRBV12-4	TRBJ1-2	CASSPDRVTGYTF
TRBV12-3/TRBV12-4	TRBJ1-2	CASSESGWRGYTF
TRBV6-1	TRBJ1-5	CASSEQTGRGQPQHF
TRBV29-1	TRBJ1-1	CSVLSDRVRGGAFF
TRBV20-1	TRBJ2-7	CSARDVAGGISYEQYF
TRBV27	TRBJ1-2	CASSVSGNPNYGYTF
TRBV19	TRBJ1-5	CASRPGQGAGQPQHF
TRBV6-2/TRBV6-3	TRBJ2-7	CASSFGPIRSEQYF
TRBV4-2	TRBJ2-7	CASSQVNGNEQYF
TRBV12-3/TRBV12-4	TRBJ1-4	CASRTGGDYEKLFF
TRBV6-2/TRBV6-3	TRBJ2-7	CASKDGTGTEQYF
TRBV28	TRBJ1-1	CASRGPVVNTEAFF
TRBV12-3/TRBV12-4	TRBJ1-1	CASSPRQGLGTEAFF
TRBV20-1	TRBJ2-7	CSARNPGPAYEQYF
TRBV30	TRBJ1-5	CAWSVPGAGGQPQHF
TRBV28	TRBJ1-5	CASRDRGRNQPQHF
TRBV3-1	TRBJ2-7	CASSQGLLPYEQYF
TRBV30	TRBJ1-1	CAWSVPGLSEAFF
TRBV7-9	TRBJ1-2	CASSSARDSGYNF
TRBV4-1	TRBJ1-2	CASSRPGQGNYGYTF
TRBV7-2	TRBJ2-7	CASSPTAGRYEQYF
TRBV6-1	TRBJ2-7	CASSPLLAGGAYEQYF
TRBV6-1	TRBJ2-7	CASSRPGRGYEQYF
TRBV7-8	TRBJ2-1	CASSLSGGIYNEQFF
TRBV11-2	TRBJ1-1	CASSTGRTSNTEAFF
TRBV6-1	TRBJ2-7	CASSDRGFSYEQYF
TRBV6-2/TRBV6-3	TRBJ2-2	CASNTDRASTGELFF
TRBV12-3/TRBV12-4	TRBJ2-5	CASSSTGTPRGWYF
TRBV27	TRBJ1-1	CASSLRQGSLVYTEAFF
TRBV27	TRBJ1-2	CVSSSSTGNINGYTF
TRBV6-2/TRBV6-3	TRBJ2-1	CASSKTSGDYNEQFF